The 27 T cell receptor beta chains listed next were all sequenced from one sample in a study of Graves' ophthalmopathy and Graves' hyperthyroidism. The sequenced template was RNA, covering the TCR beta CDR3 region. HTBI-primed first-round RT-PCR preceded second-round multiplex PCR. Via MiXCR, TCRdb re-called the multiplex PCR reads, giving one row per CDR3 protein. Of 200,000 to 250,000 distinct CDR3 sequences listed, less than 55% are singletons. The sample consisted of peripheral blood. The receptors were gathered from an adult man with Graves' ophthalmopathy.

The V and J genes are TRBV6-1 and TRBJ1-5; TRBD1 is a possible D gene (5 bases). CDR1 and CDR2 (germline): MNHNS, SASEGT. This CDR3 has 14 residues. Trimming took off 0 bases at V and 5 bases at J, with 8 bases between the two ends. The DNA for the CDR3 is TGTGCCAGCAGTGAAGCGCAGGGATATCAGCCCCAGCATTTT. This gives the protein CASSEAQGYQPQHF.

Many counts were recorded for this clonotype. V and J are TRBV20-1 and TRBJ1-6; possible D gene TRBD1, 5 bases. Germline values: CDR1 DFQATT, CDR2 SNEGSKA (reference sequence). The ends were cut back, 3 bases at V and 10 bases at J, with 16 bases in the middle. The CDR3 sequence is 14 residues long. The CDR3 region has the DNA TGCAGTGCTAGGGAGACAGCAAAAGGATCACCCCTCCACTTT. Encoded protein: CSARETAKGSPLHF.

This clonotype was picked up a small number of times. One end of the junction fails to match germline, which may point to a read error. The chain couples TRBV6-6 to TRBJ1-5; a possible D gene is TRBD1 (5 bases). Germline V gives CDR1 MNHNY, CDR2 SVGAGI (reference sequence). The CDR3 loop spans 13 amino acids. This chain's CDR3 is CAISSDKSQPQHF. DNA for the CDR3: TGTGCCATCAGTTCGGACAAAAGTCAGCCCCAGCATTTT.

This clonotype was seen a handful of times. The chain combines TRBV7-2 with TRBJ2-7, with D tentatively TRBD1 (6 bases). Germline V CDR1 and CDR2: SGHTA, FQGNSA. This CDR3 is 11 amino acids long. V lost 6 bases and J lost 4, with 7 bases in between. CDR3 loop: CASRGGYEQYF. The CDR3 region has the DNA TGTGCCAGCAGAGGGGGTTACGAGCAGTACTTC.

CDR3 region: CSVLPDEQFF. The CDR3 DNA sequence: TGCAGCGTGTTGCCGGATGAGCAGTTCTTC. The chain couples TRBV29-1 to TRBJ2-7; D is uncertain. The last part of the DNA fits TRBJ2-1 better; the J call may be wrong. Germline CDR1 and CDR2: SQVTM and ANQGSEA. The length of the CDR3 is 10 residues.

The V call is TRBV4-1, the J call TRBJ1-1; maybe TRBD1 (5 bases). V was pared by 1 base and J by 7 bases, with 10 bases between. The CDR3 totals 13 residues. Germline-derived CDR1 and CDR2 are MGHRA and YSYEKL. Here the CDR3 DNA reads TGCGCCAGCAGCCAAGTCGACAGCGTTGAAGCTTTCTTT. This codes for CASSQVDSVEAFF.

The genes are TRBV20-1 and TRBJ1-1; D call uncertain. This CDR3 has 15 amino acids. Germline V gives CDR1 DFQATT, CDR2 SNEGSKA (reference sequence). The CDR3 sequence: CRVLSPGMGNTEAFF. DNA of the CDR3: TGCAGAGTGCTGTCCCCGGGTATGGGGAACACTGAAGCTTTCTTT.

This clonotype has just a few counts. The chain carries TRBV10-3 and TRBJ2-7; the match to TRBD1 covers 8 bases. The CDR3 is 14 amino acids. With V trimmed by 10 bases and J by 6 bases, 14 bases remained unmatched. Germline loops: CDR1 ENHRY, CDR2 SYGVKD. The CDR3 region is CASRIGQGVGEQYF. The CDR3 DNA reads TGTGCCAGCAGAATCGGACAGGGCGTAGGCGAGCAGTACTTC.

The V gene is TRBV29-1, the J gene TRBJ2-2; TRBD1 agrees at 7 bases. The CDR3 extends over 15 amino acids. The trim removed 7 bases at V and 1 base at J, leaving 9 bases unmatched. CDR1 SQVTM and CDR2 ANQGSEA come from the germline V gene. As DNA, the CDR3 is TGCAGCGAACACCCTCGGGACAGGAACACCGGGGAGCTGTTTTTT. Its translation is CSEHPRDRNTGELFF.

The rearrangement links TRBV20-1 to TRBJ1-5, with TRBD1 identical over 9 bases. Germline loops: CDR1 DFQATT, CDR2 SNEGSKA (reference sequence). V dropped 1 base and J dropped 6; count of bases not matched to a gene: 7. The CDR3 runs to 15 residues. The CDR3 DNA sequence: TGCAGTGCTAGAGCCCGGGGACAGGGAAGTCAGCCCCAGCATTTT. Residues: CSARARGQGSQPQHF.

This clonotype was counted between two and nine times. The chain links TRBV7-9 to TRBJ1-2; 9 bases align to TRBD1. Germline loops: CDR1 SEHNR, CDR2 FQNEAQ (reference sequence). Germline trimming cut 5 bases from V and 0 bases from J; bases unmatched to any gene: 10. This CDR3 has 17 amino acids. CDR3 region: CASSPRDREGANYGYTF. For the CDR3, the DNA is TGTGCCAGCAGCCCCCGGGACAGGGAAGGAGCTAACTATGGCTACACCTTC.

This clonotype was found a few times. Written as DNA, the CDR3 is TGTGCCAGCAGCGTAGGTGGAGCTAACTATGGCTACACCTTC. As protein: CASSVGGANYGYTF. The chain has TRBV9 and TRBJ1-2; D uncertain. The CDR3 length is 14 residues. V lost 0 bases to trimming and J lost 0 bases, with 6 bases between them. The germline V gene encodes CDR1 SGDLS and CDR2 YYNGEE.

The J gene is TRBJ1-5, the V gene TRBV7-9; weak D call: TRBD1 (6 bases). Per germline, CDR1 SEHNR and CDR2 FQNEAQ (reference sequence). The CDR3 has 13 residues. V was cut by 5 bases and J by 9 bases, with 14 bases left in between. Written as DNA, the CDR3 is TGTGCCAGCAGCGGTTCAGGGGTAGGGCCCCAGCATTTT. Translation: CASSGSGVGPQHF.

This clonotype was recorded once. The V gene is TRBV4-3, the J gene TRBJ1-5; TRBD1 is a possible D gene (5 bases). V lost 3 bases and J 0 bases, leaving 15 bases between the germline ends. The CDR3 is 17 residues long. Germline V lookup: CDR1 LGHNA, CDR2 YSLEER. The DNA of the CDR3 is TGCGCCAGCAGCCATGAAAGGGGCCCCAATAGCAATCAGCCCCAGCATTTT. It translates to CASSHERGPNSNQPQHF.

The chain carries TRBV6-5 and TRBJ2-7; 9 nucleotides line up with TRBD1. The V gene end was trimmed by 7 bases and the J gene end by 3 bases; junction bases not matched to a gene: 7. Germline V gives CDR1 MNHEY, CDR2 SVGAGI. CDR3 length equals 14 residues. CDR3 region: CASKFGTGNYEQYF. The CDR3 bases are TGTGCCAGCAAGTTTGGGACAGGGAACTACGAGCAGTACTTC.

This clonotype was detected a few times. The chain links TRBV5-6 to TRBJ2-7; a weak D match, TRBD2 (7 bases). The CDR3 has 14 residues. Between the trimmed V and J ends, which lost 4 bases and 2 bases, there was a span of 13 bases. Germline V lookup: CDR1 SGHDT, CDR2 YYEEEE. The CDR3 region is CASSDTGRAYEQYF. The CDR3 nucleotides are TGTGCCAGCAGCGATACAGGGAGGGCCTACGAGCAGTACTTC. Based on the CDR3 plus reference TRBV5-6 and TRBJ2-7, the full variable domain is DAGVTQSPTHLIKTRGQQVTLRCSPKSGHDTVSWYQQALGQGPQFIFQYYEEEERQRGNFPDRFSGHQFPNYSSELNVNALLLGDSALYLCASSDTGRAYEQYFGPGTRLTVT.

This clonotype was seen a few times. V and J are TRBV6-4 and TRBJ2-2; 11 bases map to TRBD1. The CDR3 length is 15 residues. Unmatched junction bases numbered 0, after V lost 2 bases and J lost 4 bases. CDR1 is MRHNA, CDR2 SNTAGT, per germline. CDR3 sequence: CASSDGTGGTGELFF. CDR3 DNA sequence: TGTGCCAGCAGTGACGGGACAGGGGGCACCGGGGAGCTGTTTTTT.

The chain recombines TRBV19 with TRBJ2-2, with TRBD1 matching over 8 bases. The CDR3 covers 14 residues. V lost 8 bases, J lost 5 bases, and 7 bases stayed unmatched. Germline CDR1 reads LNHDA; CDR2 reads SQIVND (reference sequence). CDR3: CASDRGQRTGELFF. The CDR3 nucleotides are TGTGCCAGTGACAGGGGCCAGAGGACCGGGGAGCTGTTTTTT.

This CDR3 is CASSPPNTGELFF. The CDR3 DNA follows: TGTGCCAGCAGTCCTCCGAACACCGGGGAGCTGTTTTTT. V and J are TRBV6-1 and TRBJ2-2; no clear D. V was pared by 5 bases and J by 0 bases, with 4 bases between. The CDR3 consists of 13 residues. From germline, CDR1 is MNHNS and CDR2 SASEGT.

The sample holds many counts of this clonotype. The J gene is TRBJ1-5, the V gene TRBV2, with TRBD1 as a possible D gene (5 bases). CDR3 length equals 13 residues. The germline gives CDR1 SNHLY, CDR2 FYNNEI. V lost 6 bases to trimming and J lost 4 bases, with 10 bases between them. CDR3 loop: CASSPDSNQPQHF. CDR3 nucleotides: TGTGCCAGCAGCCCAGACAGTAATCAGCCCCAGCATTTT.

The V call is TRBV24-1, the J call TRBJ1-4; the D is unclear. Trimming took 2 bases from V and 1 from J, leaving 10 bases between them. Looked up from germline, CDR1 is KGHDR and CDR2 is SFDVKD. The CDR3 has 16 residues. Written as DNA, the CDR3 is TGTGCCACCAGTGATTCCAACATGGGAACTAATGAAAAACTGTTTTTT. Its translation: CATSDSNMGTNEKLFF.

Comments on this clonotype: This CDR3 is missing its conserved last phenylalanine or tryptophan, likely due to a read error. J is TRBJ2-5 and V is TRBV12-3 or TRBV12-4; the D call may be TRBD1 or TRBD2 (5 bases each). V was trimmed by 4 bases and J by 7 bases, leaving 16 bases between them. The CDR3 extends over 14 amino acids. Here the CDR3 reads CASSSGDGGVTQYL. The CDR3 nucleotides are TGTGCCAGCAGTTCTGGGGATGGGGGAGTGACCCAGTACCTC.

This clonotype was detected many times. The chain couples TRBV7-6 to TRBJ2-2, with a weak D call TRBD2 (6 bases). Trimming removed 4 bases at V and 1 base at J, with 10 bases between. Germline V gene sequence: CDR1 SGHVS, CDR2 FNYEAQ. CDR3 length equals 15 residues. CDR3 residues: CASSWGGLNTGELFF. As DNA, the CDR3 is TGTGCCAGCAGCTGGGGAGGCTTGAACACCGGGGAGCTGTTTTTT.

This clonotype was seen only a few times. DNA of the CDR3: TGCAGTGCTAGATCCAACAGGGACACCGGGGAGCTGTTTTTT. Amino acids: CSARSNRDTGELFF. The rearrangement joins TRBV20-1 to TRBJ2-2; D perhaps matches TRBD1 (6 bases). Germline CDR1 and CDR2: DFQATT and SNEGSKA (reference sequence). The CDR3 has 14 residues. V dropped 2 bases and J dropped 3 bases, with 10 bases sitting between them.

This clonotype was seen only a few times. The chain joins TRBV13 to TRBJ1-1; 7 positions agree with TRBD1. The V segment lost 5 bases and the J segment 2 bases; nucleotides outside the gene matches: 8. Germline lookup yields CDR1 PRHDT and CDR2 FYEKMQ (reference sequence). The CDR3 runs to 15 residues. CDR3 residues: CASSGNGQANTEAFF. In DNA, the CDR3 is TGTGCCAGCAGCGGTAATGGACAGGCTAACACTGAAGCTTTCTTT.

This chain links TRBV29-1 with TRBJ1-5; D is uncertain. Per the germline V gene, CDR1 is SQVTM and CDR2 is ANQGSEA. The CDR3 totals 13 residues. Trimming removed 3 bases from V and 6 bases from J, with 12 bases in between. The CDR3, as DNA: TGCAGCGTTGAGGACGGAAAGGGTCAGCCCCAGCATTTT. Protein product: CSVEDGKGQPQHF. The full variable domain, completed using reference TRBV29-1 and TRBJ1-5, is SAVISQKPSRDICQRGTSLTIQCQVDSQVTMMFWYRQQPGQSLTLIATANQGSEATYESGFVIDKFPISRPNLTFSTLTVSNMSPEDSSIYLCSVEDGKGQPQHFGDGTRLSIL.

The chain carries TRBV10-3 and TRBJ2-5, with no clear D. The CDR3 contains 10 residues. V was trimmed by 6 bases and J by 4 bases, leaving 3 bases between them. Germline V gene lookup returns CDR1 ENHRY and CDR2 SYGVKD. This CDR3 is CAIRGETQYF. CDR3 DNA sequence: TGTGCCATCAGAGGAGAGACCCAGTACTTC.